The 28 T cell receptor beta chains given below trace back to one sample, sequenced in a study of vaccination effects on CD4 cells after COVID-19. Libraries were prepared by immunoSEQ multiplex PCR; TCRdb keeps only in-frame clonotypes and omits some of them. This sample yields around 19,000 clones, of which approximately 73% are seen a single time; 38% belongs to the top ten. No antigen has been identified for these receptors. ViraFEST used viral peptide pools to expand antigen-specific CD4+ T cells before sequencing. CD4+ T cell isolation took place after 10 days of culture. Convalescent patients had PCR-confirmed SARS-CoV-2 infection between March and December 2020. Sequencing used CD4+ T cells from PBMCs cultured with a peptide pool, obtained before COVID-19 vaccination. These receptors came from a human donor who had a prior SARS-CoV-2 infection.

J is TRBJ2-3 and V is TRBV4-3, with TRBD2 identical over 12 bases. Germline CDR1 LGHNA, CDR2 YSLEER. Trimming removed 0 bases from V and 5 bases from J; junction bases left unmatched: 9. The length of the CDR3 is 18 residues. The CDR3 DNA reads as TGCGCCAGCAGCCAAGACCCCCAGGGACTAGCGGGTCGAGATACGCAGTATTTT. Its protein is CASSQDPQGLAGRDTQYF.

The chain is built from TRBV6-5 and TRBJ1-5, with 8 bases aligning to TRBD1. V lost 7 bases to trimming and J lost 7 bases; unmatched junction nucleotides: 9. CDR1 is MNHEY, CDR2 SVGAGI, per germline. The CDR3 has 14 residues. In nucleotides, the CDR3 is TGTGCCAGCAAGCGGCAGGGGGCTGGACAGCCCCAGCATTTT. Amino acids: CASKRQGAGQPQHF.

This clone was picked up one time. This sequence joins TRBV18 and TRBJ2-2; 13 nucleotides line up with TRBD2. The length of the CDR3 is 16 residues. Trimming removed 5 bases from V and 4 bases from J; junction bases left unmatched: 4. CDR1 is KGHSH, CDR2 LQKENI, per germline. For the CDR3, the DNA is TGTGCCAGCTCATCCGGACTAGCGGGAGTCACCGGGGAGCTGTTTTTT. Amino acids: CASSSGLAGVTGELFF.

The V call is TRBV7-9, the J call TRBJ2-7; D may match TRBD1 or TRBD2 (5 bases each). CDR3 length equals 15 residues. Trimming shortened V by 2 bases and J by 4 bases, and 15 bases separated the two germline ends. Germline values: CDR1 SEHNR, CDR2 FQNEAQ (reference sequence). CDR3 sequence (DNA): TGTGCCAGCAGCTTATCGCGGGCAGGGATGTACGAGCAGTACTTC. Protein product: CASSLSRAGMYEQYF.

This clone was observed a few times. The chain employs TRBV19 and TRBJ1-6; D gene uncertain. CDR1 is LNHDA, CDR2 SQIVND, per germline (reference sequence). Deletions cut 7 bases from V and 0 bases from J, with 13 bases between. The CDR3 totals 16 residues. CDR3 sequence (DNA): TGTGCCAGTAATCCAGGCCAGAGCTCCTATAATTCACCCCTCCACTTT. Translating gives CASNPGQSSYNSPLHF.

Only a few counts were recorded for this clone. The chain carries TRBV10-3 and TRBJ1-5; unclear D gene. This CDR3 is 13 amino acids long. Per the germline V gene, CDR1 is ENHRY and CDR2 is SYGVKD. V was pared by 6 bases and J by 2 bases, with 8 bases between. CDR3 nucleotide sequence: TGTGCCATCAGGGAGGCCGGCAATCAGCCCCAGCATTTT. Its protein is CAIREAGNQPQHF.

The rearrangement links TRBV3-1 (or the pseudogene TRBV3-2) to TRBJ2-7; the D gene could be TRBD1 or TRBD2 (5 bases each). The germline gives CDR1 LGHDT, CDR2 YNNKEL (reference sequence). CDR3 length equals 15 residues. V was cut by 4 bases and J by 3 bases, with 16 bases left in between. CDR3 loop: CASSPRDVQVYEQYF. The CDR3 region has the DNA TGTGCCAGCAGCCCCCGGGACGTCCAAGTCTACGAGCAGTACTTC.

This clone occurred a few times. As DNA, the CDR3 is TGTGCCAGCAGTGAAGCGGCTCCAGGGTTCACCGGGGAGCTGTTTTTT. Protein product: CASSEAAPGFTGELFF. The J gene is TRBJ2-2, the V gene TRBV2; D is possibly TRBD1 (5 bases). V was trimmed by 0 bases and J by 4 bases, leaving 12 bases between them. This CDR3 contains 16 residues. Germline CDR1 reads SNHLY; CDR2 reads FYNNEI.

CDR3 in DNA: TGTGCCAGCAGCCAAATTCCGGGACTAGCGGAGCACGAGCAGTACTTC. It encodes CASSQIPGLAEHEQYF. This sequence joins TRBV4-2 and TRBJ2-7; TRBD2 matches at 11 bases. Trimming cost V 2 bases and J 5 bases; bases outside gene matches: 8. Germline loops: CDR1 LGHNA, CDR2 YNFKEQ. This CDR3 has 16 residues.

The chain employs TRBV9 and TRBJ2-2; TRBD2 matches at 10 bases. From germline, CDR1 is SGDLS and CDR2 YYNGEE. This CDR3 is built from 14 residues. V lost 8 bases to trimming and J lost 0 bases; unmatched junction nucleotides: 1. CDR3 DNA sequence: TGTGCCAGTGGACTAGCGGCGAACACCGGGGAGCTGTTTTTT. This codes for CASGLAANTGELFF.

This clone was picked up a small number of times. The V gene is TRBV5-4, the J gene TRBJ2-3, with D uncertain. Trimming removed 4 bases from V and 1 base from J, with 10 bases in between. The CDR3 is made up of 14 amino acids. Germline-derived CDR1 and CDR2 are SGHNT and YYREEE (reference sequence). CDR3 sequence: CASSDRAGTDTQYF. The CDR3, as DNA: TGTGCCAGCAGCGATAGAGCTGGCACAGATACGCAGTATTTT. Full variable domain (rest looked up from reference TRBV5-4 and TRBJ2-3): ETGVTQSPTHLIKTRGQQVTLRCSSQSGHNTVSWYQQALGQGPQFIFQYYREEENGRGNFPPRFSGLQFPNYSSELNVNALELDDSALYLCASSDRAGTDTQYFGPGTRLTVL.

This clone was seen a few times. V and J are TRBV5-1 and TRBJ1-4, with 8 bases that match TRBD1. V shed 1 base, J shed 4 bases, and the junction held 6 bases outside the gene matches. This CDR3 has 16 residues. Per the germline V gene, CDR1 is SGHRS and CDR2 is YFSETQ. The CDR3 DNA sequence: TGCGCCAGCAGCTTGAGGGGACAGGCAGATAATGAAAAACTGTTTTTT. It translates to CASSLRGQADNEKLFF.

This chain joins TRBV24-1 and TRBJ1-4; D unresolved. The ends were cut back, 4 bases at V and 8 bases at J, with 16 bases in the middle. The CDR3 consists of 15 residues. Germline V gene sequence: CDR1 KGHDR, CDR2 SFDVKD. The CDR3 nucleotides are TGTGCCACCAGTGACTCAACTGAAGTTAGCGAAAAACTGTTTTTT. Amino acids: CATSDSTEVSEKLFF.

This clone has just a few counts. V and J are TRBV6-1 and TRBJ2-7; TRBD2 agrees at 9 bases. Germline lookup yields CDR1 MNHNS and CDR2 SASEGT. V gave up 2 bases and J gave up 3 bases; unmatched junction bases: 20. The CDR3 consists of 20 residues. In DNA, the CDR3 is TGTGCCAGCAGTGAATTGTCCGGAGCGGGGGGACGACACCCTATCTACGAGCAGTACTTC. Translated, it gives CASSELSGAGGRHPIYEQYF.

The chain is built from TRBV7-9 and TRBJ1-3, with D uncertain. The CDR3 covers 12 residues. Trimming took off 5 bases at V and 4 bases at J, with 6 bases between the two ends. Germline CDR1 SEHNR, CDR2 FQNEAQ (reference sequence). CDR3 residues: CASSRLGNTIYF. In DNA, the CDR3 is TGTGCCAGCAGCCGACTAGGAAACACCATATATTTT. Looking up the rest from reference TRBV7-9 and TRBJ1-3 gives the full variable domain: DTGVSQNPRHKITKRGQNVTFRCDPISEHNRLYWYRQTLGQGPEFLTYFQNEAQLEKSRLLSDRFSAERPKGSFSTLEIQRTEQGDSAMYLCASSRLGNTIYFGEGSWLTVV.

This clone was detected only once. The chain joins TRBV15 to TRBJ1-4; the D gene is possibly TRBD1 (5 bases). Germline-derived CDR1 and CDR2 are LNHNV and YYDKDF (reference sequence). Trimming pared 0 bases from V and 5 bases from J, leaving 10 bases between. CDR3 length: 15 residues. Written as DNA, the CDR3 is TGTGCCACCAGCAGAGAAGGGCGGGGGAATGAAAAACTGTTTTTT. Protein sequence: CATSREGRGNEKLFF. Looking up the rest from reference TRBV15 and TRBJ1-4 gives the full variable domain: DAMVIQNPRYQVTQFGKPVTLSCSQTLNHNVMYWYQQKSSQAPKLLFHYYDKDFNNEADTPDNFQSRRPNTSFCFLDIRSPGLGDTAMYLCATSREGRGNEKLFFGSGTQLSVL.

The chain combines TRBV5-5 with TRBJ2-3; D is unclear. The CDR3 is made up of 16 amino acids. Germline CDR1 SGHKS, CDR2 YYEKEE (reference sequence). Between the trimmed V and J ends, which lost 5 bases and 0 bases, there was a span of 16 bases. The CDR3 region has the DNA TGTGCCAGCAGTCCGAGGCGGTCTTCAAGCACAGATACGCAGTATTTT. Translating gives CASSPRRSSSTDTQYF.

This clone was observed a few times. This chain connects TRBV5-4 to TRBJ1-3; 7 bases are a match to TRBD1. With V trimmed by 2 bases and J by 1 base, 0 bases remained unmatched. The CDR3 contains 14 residues. Germline V gene lookup returns CDR1 SGHNT and CDR2 YYREEE (reference sequence). The CDR3 sequence: CASSLQGSGNTIYF. The CDR3 nucleotides are TGTGCCAGCAGCTTACAGGGGTCTGGAAACACCATATATTTT.

The CDR3 DNA is TGTGCCAGCAGTTTATTTTCCGGGGGGGTAGCCAAAAACATTCAGTACTTC. As protein: CASSLFSGGVAKNIQYF. The V and J genes are TRBV28 and TRBJ2-4, with TRBD2 identical over 8 bases. Germline V gene sequence: CDR1 MDHEN, CDR2 SYDVKM. This CDR3 spans 17 amino acids. V trimming: 1 base; J trimming: 0 bases; junction bases outside the gene matches: 5.

The V call is TRBV21-1, the J call TRBJ2-7; the table names TRBD1, a call not compared with the DNA. TRBV21-1 is described as a pseudogene. This CDR3 has 16 residues. The CDR3 bases are TGTGCCAGCACCTCGAAGAGATGGGACAGGGCCTACGAGCAGTACTTC. Translated: CASTSKRWDRAYEQYF.

The V and J genes are TRBV4-2 and TRBJ2-5, with D tentatively TRBD2 (6 bases). V was pared by 1 base and J by 4 bases, with 16 bases between. Germline values: CDR1 LGHNA, CDR2 YNFKEQ. There are 16 residues in the CDR3. CDR3 loop: CASSQGASARLETQYF. The CDR3 nucleotides read TGTGCCAGCAGCCAAGGGGCTAGCGCTCGTCTAGAGACCCAGTACTTC.

The chain recombines TRBV7-3 with TRBJ2-1; the D is unclear. Germline loops: CDR1 SGHTA, CDR2 FQGTGA. CDR3 size: 13 residues. Deletions cut 0 bases from V and 8 bases from J, with 8 bases between. CDR3 sequence: CASSLTYEDEQFF. For the CDR3, the DNA is TGTGCCAGCAGCTTAACGTATGAGGATGAGCAGTTCTTC.

This chain uses TRBV2 with TRBJ2-1; 7 bases fit TRBD1. The CDR3 runs 15 residues. CDR1 is SNHLY, CDR2 FYNNEI, per germline. J gave up 0 bases and V 4 bases, and 3 bases lay outside the gene matches. Here the CDR3 DNA reads TGTGCCAGCAGTGGGAACAGGGGCTCCTACAATGAGCAGTTCTTC. It yields the protein CASSGNRGSYNEQFF.

This clone was seen more than once but under ten times. This sequence joins TRBV7-3 and TRBJ2-3; weak D call: TRBD1 (5 bases). Trimming stripped 3 bases from V and 0 bases from J, with 10 bases between. This CDR3 has 15 amino acids. Germline assignment: CDR1 SGHTA and CDR2 FQGTGA. Here the CDR3 reads CASSFQGSSTDTQYF. In DNA, the CDR3 is TGTGCCAGCAGCTTCCAGGGATCTAGCACAGATACGCAGTATTTT.

The chain has TRBV3-1 (or the pseudogene TRBV3-2) and TRBJ2-7; 9 positions match TRBD1. The CDR3 is 18 residues long. V lost 4 bases, J lost 2 bases, and 15 bases stayed unmatched. Germline loops: CDR1 LGHDT, CDR2 YNNKEL (reference sequence). The CDR3 spells CASSLRSSGTGTPYEQYF. The CDR3 region has the DNA TGTGCCAGCAGCCTTAGGAGTTCGGGGACAGGGACCCCCTACGAGCAGTACTTC.

The chain uses TRBV6-5 and TRBJ2-1; 8 bases agree with TRBD1. Germline CDR1 is MNHEY and CDR2 is SVGAGI. The V gene end was trimmed by 6 bases and the J gene end by 0 bases; junction bases not matched to a gene: 4. The CDR3 consists of 15 residues. The CDR3 loop is CASRRTGGSYNEQFF. CDR3 DNA sequence: TGTGCCAGCAGGCGAACAGGGGGCTCCTACAATGAGCAGTTCTTC.

The J gene is TRBJ1-2, the V gene TRBV5-6; D gene ambiguous. The ends were cut back, 1 base at V and 2 bases at J, with 12 bases in the middle. Germline V CDR1 and CDR2: SGHDT, YYEEEE. The length of the CDR3 is 15 residues. The CDR3 sequence: CASSLLEAGNYGYTF. The CDR3 DNA reads as TGTGCCAGCAGCTTGCTGGAGGCGGGGAACTATGGCTACACCTTC.

This clone turned up a few times. The chain carries TRBV5-8 and TRBJ2-1; D perhaps matches TRBD1 (5 bases). CDR3 length: 17 amino acids. V gave up 2 bases and J gave up 4 bases, with 19 bases separating them. CDR1 is SGHTS and CDR2 is YDEGEE in the germline V gene. The CDR3 is CASSFWGLGRQYNEQFF. In DNA, the CDR3 is TGTGCCAGCAGCTTTTGGGGCTTAGGGCGACAATACAATGAGCAGTTCTTC.